This entry lists 17 T cell receptor beta chains sequenced from one sample in a study of identical twins. TCRdb recomputed calls from the 5' RACE reads with MiXCR, one row per CDR3 protein. This sample has hundreds of thousands of distinct CDR3 sequences; 21% occur once, and the top ten carry roughly 4%. These data also formed part of another study, on T cells expressing NK-cell markers.

Sequences were obtained from PBMCs. The receptors originated from a woman in her late teens or twenties in good health.

This rearrangement joins TRBV20-1 to TRBJ2-4; D is ambiguous. The CDR3 length is 11 residues. Trimming cost V 6 bases and J 10 bases, with 13 bases left between them. Germline V lookup: CDR1 DFQATT, CDR2 SNEGSKA (reference sequence). As DNA, the CDR3 is TGCAGTGCCTCCCCCCTGGAGATTCAGTACTTC. Residues: CSASPLEIQYF.

The chain recombines TRBV6-2 or TRBV6-3 with TRBJ2-1, with 8 bases lining up with TRBD1. The CDR3 totals 14 residues. Germline-derived CDR1 and CDR2 are MNHEY and SVGEGT. V was clipped by 2 bases and J by 8 bases; unmatched bases: 5. As DNA, the CDR3 is TGTGCCAGCAGTTACATGGGACAGGAGTATGAGCAGTTCTTC. Translated: CASSYMGQEYEQFF.

This chain uses TRBV20-1 with TRBJ2-7, with D unresolved. V was shortened by 4 bases and J by 2 bases, with 12 bases between the two germline ends. The CDR3 covers 13 residues. Germline V gives CDR1 DFQATT, CDR2 SNEGSKA (reference sequence). CDR3 nucleotide sequence: TGCAGTGCTAAGGTGTCAGCTACCTACGAGCAGTACTTC. Protein: CSAKVSATYEQYF.

Written as DNA, the CDR3 is TGTGCCAGCAGCAAAGGGGGGAAGCTCAAAAAGGGGAATGGCTACACCTTC. Encoded protein: CASSKGGKLKKGNGYTF. The V and J genes are TRBV21-1 and TRBJ1-2; the DNA was not compared with TRBD1, the D call given in the table. TRBV21-1 is annotated as a pseudogene. This CDR3 has 17 residues.

This clonotype occurred a few times. The J gene is TRBJ2-3, the V gene TRBV5-1; 8 bases line up with TRBD2. Germline trimming cut 6 bases from V and 6 bases from J; bases unmatched to any gene: 12. The CDR3 totals 15 residues. Germline values: CDR1 SGHRS, CDR2 YFSETQ. CDR3 in DNA: TGCGCCAGCACCACACGGGGGGGGCCGTGGGATACGCAGTATTTT. Protein sequence: CASTTRGGPWDTQYF.

J is TRBJ2-7 and V is TRBV20-1, with 7 bases that match TRBD2. V gave up 4 bases and J gave up 1 base; unmatched junction bases: 19. Germline CDR1 is DFQATT and CDR2 is SNEGSKA (reference sequence). This CDR3 is 18 amino acids long. CDR3 coding DNA: TGCAGTGCTACCCTCCCGACTCTAGCCGGAGCGGGGTCCTACGAGCAGTACTTC. Encoded protein: CSATLPTLAGAGSYEQYF.

The V and J genes are TRBV7-9 and TRBJ2-1; 7 positions agree with TRBD1. The CDR3 contains 16 residues. J was trimmed by 0 bases and V by 5 bases; bases with no gene match: 7. From germline, CDR1 is SEHNR and CDR2 FQNEAQ (reference sequence). The CDR3 DNA follows: TGTGCCAGCAGCCACTACCGGGACAGCTCCTACAATGAGCAGTTCTTC. It is translated as CASSHYRDSSYNEQFF. Using reference TRBV7-9 and TRBJ2-1 for the parts outside the CDR3, the full variable domain is DTGVSQNPRHKITKRGQNVTFRCDPISEHNRLYWYRQTLGQGPEFLTYFQNEAQLEKSRLLSDRFSAERPKGSFSTLEIQRTEQGDSAMYLCASSHYRDSSYNEQFFGPGTRLTVL.

This sequence joins TRBV5-1 and TRBJ2-3, with 8 bases lining up with TRBD2. The CDR3 is made up of 17 amino acids. Germline CDR1 is SGHRS and CDR2 is YFSETQ. Trimming at V came to 2 bases and at J to 0 bases, leaving 8 bases not matched to a gene. As DNA, the CDR3 is TGCGCCAGCAGCTTCGGGGCGGGGGGCCGTAGCACAGATACGCAGTATTTT. Protein sequence: CASSFGAGGRSTDTQYF.

The rearrangement links TRBV7-2 to TRBJ2-1; 13 bases map to TRBD2. With 6 bases clipped from V and 4 bases from J, the junction kept 6 bases outside the gene matches. CDR1 is SGHTA, CDR2 FQGNSA, per germline. CDR3 size: 16 residues. The CDR3, as DNA: TGTGCCAGCAGGCCTAGACTAGCGGGGGGTTACAATGAGCAGTTCTTC. Its protein is CASRPRLAGGYNEQFF. Full variable domain (rest looked up from reference TRBV7-2 and TRBJ2-1): GAGVSQSPSNKVTEKGKDVELRCDPISGHTALYWYRQSLGQGLEFLIYFQGNSAPDKSGLPSDRFSAERTGGSVSTLTIQRTQQEDSAVYLCASRPRLAGGYNEQFFGPGTRLTVL.

The rearrangement links TRBV7-9 to TRBJ2-2, with 12 bases matching TRBD2. CDR3 length: 17 residues. Germline V gene sequence: CDR1 SEHNR, CDR2 FQNEAQ (reference sequence). V lost 3 bases to trimming and J lost 3 bases; unmatched junction nucleotides: 5. The CDR3 nucleotides are TGTGCCAGCAGCTTCGGACTAGCGGGAACCTACACCGGGGAGCTGTTTTTT. This codes for CASSFGLAGTYTGELFF.

The chain couples TRBV7-2 to TRBJ1-1, with D possibly being TRBD1 (6 bases). The CDR3 runs to 15 residues. V dropped 4 bases and J dropped 6 bases, with 18 bases sitting between them. Germline-derived CDR1 and CDR2 are SGHTA and FQGNSA. The CDR3 DNA follows: TGTGCCAGCAGCTCATCTCCTGACAGGAGCGCTGAAGCTTTCTTT. Amino acids: CASSSSPDRSAEAFF.

This sequence joins TRBV5-6 and TRBJ2-7; possibly TRBD1 for D (7 bases). This CDR3 has 16 residues. Germline V gives CDR1 SGHDT, CDR2 YYEEEE. The germline V and J ends were trimmed by 4 bases and 1 base, with 18 bases remaining between them. The CDR3 spells CASSRRGRLGSYEQYF. DNA of the CDR3: TGTGCCAGCAGCCGCAGGGGGAGACTAGGGTCCTACGAGCAGTACTTC. Drawing the rest from reference TRBV5-6 and TRBJ2-7, the complete variable domain is DAGVTQSPTHLIKTRGQQVTLRCSPKSGHDTVSWYQQALGQGPQFIFQYYEEEERQRGNFPDRFSGHQFPNYSSELNVNALLLGDSALYLCASSRRGRLGSYEQYFGPGTRLTVT.

The chain has TRBV5-1 and TRBJ2-2; D may correspond to TRBD1 or TRBD2 (5 bases each). Germline V gene sequence: CDR1 SGHRS, CDR2 YFSETQ. CDR3 size: 15 residues. V lost 4 bases and J 3 bases, leaving 13 bases between the germline ends. This CDR3 is CASSLTGTDTGELFF. The CDR3 nucleotides read TGCGCCAGCAGCCTAACCGGGACGGACACCGGGGAGCTGTTTTTT.

This chain joins TRBV24-1 and TRBJ2-1, with D perhaps assigned TRBD1 or TRBD2 (5 bases each). Germline V gene lookup returns CDR1 KGHDR and CDR2 SFDVKD. This CDR3 has 14 residues. The ends were cut back, 7 bases at V and 5 bases at J, with 14 bases in the middle. The CDR3 is CATRSGTADNEQFF. The CDR3 DNA follows: TGTGCCACCAGATCCGGGACGGCTGACAATGAGCAGTTCTTC.

The chain links TRBV27 to TRBJ1-4, with D unclear. Trimming shortened V by 6 bases and J by 5 bases, and 16 bases separated the two germline ends. The CDR3 is 15 residues long. Germline V gene lookup returns CDR1 MNHEY and CDR2 SMNVEV (reference sequence). The CDR3 reads CASRTLSSPNEKLFF. In nucleotides, the CDR3 is TGTGCCAGCAGAACTCTATCGAGCCCGAATGAAAAACTGTTTTTT. The full variable domain, rest sourced from reference TRBV27 and TRBJ1-4, is EAQVTQNPRYLITVTGKKLTVTCSQNMNHEYMSWYRQDPGLGLRQIYYSMNVEVTDKGDVPEGYKVSRKEKRNFPLILESPSPNQTSLYFCASRTLSSPNEKLFFGSGTQLSVL.

This clonotype was counted ten times or more. J is TRBJ2-5 and V is TRBV5-1; a weak D match, TRBD1 (6 bases). The length of the CDR3 is 13 residues. Trimming pared 0 bases from V and 4 bases from J, leaving 7 bases between. CDR1 and CDR2 from the germline V gene are SGHRS and YFSETQ. This CDR3 reads CASSLGQVETQYF. CDR3 sequence (DNA): TGCGCCAGCAGCTTGGGACAGGTAGAGACCCAGTACTTC.

The chain employs TRBV20-1 and TRBJ2-3; TRBD1 matches at 9 bases. Germline V gene lookup returns CDR1 DFQATT and CDR2 SNEGSKA (reference sequence). This CDR3 contains 16 residues. V lost 5 bases, J lost 4 bases, and 13 bases stayed unmatched. This chain's CDR3 is CSAFPRTGAVADTQYF. CDR3 coding DNA: TGCAGTGCTTTCCCAAGGACAGGGGCGGTGGCAGATACGCAGTATTTT.